This T cell receptor (beta chain) is drawn from a study of blood T cell repertoires in COVID-19. Study-level information: The United States, Italy and Spain provided the acute and convalescent COVID-19 samples. Sample material is recorded as cDNA or gDNA derived from T cells, B-cell-depleted T cells, or PBMCs.

Original handling: How many nucleated cells were present was estimated from reference gene primer amplification. Produced via immunoSEQ multiplex PCR; TCRdb's table is partial and in-frame only. The V and J calls and the clone size are those of that table, but D and trimming were determined from the DNA. The sample contains tens of thousands of clones, roughly 80% of which appear only once. The V segment lost 7 bases and the J segment 2 bases; nucleotides outside the gene matches: 9. The CDR3 contains 17 residues. Germline CDR1 reads SNHLY; CDR2 reads FYNNEI. The chain couples TRBV2 to TRBJ2-2; TRBD1 aligns across 11 bases. Sequences were obtained from peripheral blood. The origin of this receptor is a human donor in a cohort sampled during active or convalescent COVID-19. For the CDR3, the DNA is TGTGCCAGCACTGGGACAGGGGGAAGCGAAAACACCGGGGAGCTGTTTTTT. Translated: CASTGTGGSENTGELFF.